One sample yielded the 25 T cell receptor beta chains listed below, sequenced in a study of cytomegalovirus exposure and HLA in healthy donors. It was with 60 Vbeta and 13 Jbeta primers that the PCR ran. Using immunoSEQ multiplex PCR, the repertoire was profiled, and TCRdb retains in-frame clones only, with some absent. The repertoire holds around 140,000 clones, with roughly 80% as singletons. The material sequenced was PBMCs. These receptors all stem from a man aged 40-50 years in good health and CMV-seronegative.

The chain is built from TRBV18 and TRBJ1-3, with 9 bases fitting TRBD1. J lost 1 base, V lost 2 bases, and 9 bases had no gene match. The CDR3 covers 18 residues. Germline CDR1 is KGHSH and CDR2 is LQKENI. CDR3 in amino acids: CASSPVRGQGVSGNTIYF. As DNA, the CDR3 is TGTGCCAGCTCACCAGTAAGGGGACAGGGCGTTTCTGGAAACACCATATATTTT.

The chain links TRBV5-1 to TRBJ1-6; 9 bases are a match to TRBD1. The CDR3 has 15 residues. Germline V CDR1 and CDR2: SGHRS, YFSETQ. Trimming at V came to 0 bases and at J to 9 bases, leaving 4 bases not matched to a gene. The CDR3 spells CASSLEGQGSSPLHF. The CDR3 bases are TGCGCCAGCAGCTTGGAGGGACAGGGTAGTTCACCCCTCCACTTT. The whole variable domain, remainder taken from reference TRBV5-1 and TRBJ1-6, is KAGVTQTPRYLIKTRGQQVTLSCSPISGHRSVSWYQQTPGQGLQFLFEYFSETQRNKGNFPGRFSGRQFSNSRSEMNVSTLELGDSALYLCASSLEGQGSSPLHFGNGTRLTVT.

The chain has TRBV19 and TRBJ1-5; tentative D call: TRBD1 (5 bases). Germline CDR1 LNHDA, CDR2 SQIVND (reference sequence). V lost 0 bases and J lost 8, with 11 bases in between. This CDR3 comprises 14 residues. The CDR3: CASSIDLIREPQHF. In DNA, the CDR3 is TGTGCCAGTAGTATAGATCTCATCAGGGAGCCCCAGCATTTT.

This chain uses TRBV2 with TRBJ2-5; 8 bases map to TRBD2. Germline values: CDR1 SNHLY, CDR2 FYNNEI. The CDR3 is made up of 15 amino acids. V lost 3 bases, J lost 5 bases, and 8 bases stayed unmatched. This chain's CDR3 is CASSERGAQLETQYF. Written as DNA, the CDR3 is TGTGCCAGCAGTGAGCGGGGGGCTCAATTGGAGACCCAGTACTTC.

The chain carries TRBV7-2 and TRBJ2-7; D is unclear. V gave up 4 bases and J gave up 2 bases, with 6 bases separating them. Germline-derived CDR1 and CDR2 are SGHTA and FQGNSA. The CDR3 contains 12 residues. As DNA, the CDR3 is TGTGCCAGCAGCTCCTTCGCCTACGAGCAGTACTTC. Translation gives CASSSFAYEQYF.

This chain connects TRBV6-5 to TRBJ2-1; the match to TRBD1 covers 8 bases. The CDR3 spans 14 residues. The ends lost 6 bases at V and 8 bases at J; junction bases unmatched: 9. Germline V gene lookup returns CDR1 MNHEY and CDR2 SVGAGI. Here the CDR3 DNA reads TGTGCCAGCAGGGGATCGACAGGGGAGGATGAGCAGTTCTTC. Encoded protein: CASRGSTGEDEQFF.

The table lists this clone with a count of one. The chain employs TRBV19 and TRBJ2-7; tentatively, D is TRBD1 (6 bases). Trimming left V 5 bases short and J 5 bases short, with 16 bases between. Germline CDR1 and CDR2: LNHDA and SQIVND (reference sequence). The CDR3 has 14 residues. The CDR3 nucleotides are TGTGCCAGTAGTGCCCGGACAGTTGGGAACGAGCAGTACTTC. Translating it yields CASSARTVGNEQYF.

This chain connects TRBV5-1 to TRBJ1-1; TRBD1 matches 8 bases. V shed 7 bases and J 6 bases; nucleotides not matched to a gene: 8. The CDR3 extends over 13 amino acids. The germline V gene encodes CDR1 SGHRS and CDR2 YFSETQ. CDR3 protein: CASLGTGAAEAFF. The CDR3 DNA reads TGCGCCAGCTTAGGGACAGGAGCGGCTGAAGCTTTCTTT.

This clone showed up just once. The gene calls are TRBV7-2 and TRBJ2-3; 12 bases align to TRBD2. From germline, CDR1 is SGHTA and CDR2 FQGNSA. This CDR3 region has 16 residues. V lost 5 bases to trimming and J lost 5 bases; unmatched junction nucleotides: 8. DNA for the CDR3: TGTGCCAGCAGCCCGCCGACTAGCGGGGGAGGAGATACGCAGTATTTT. Translated: CASSPPTSGGGDTQYF.

This rearrangement joins TRBV28 to TRBJ1-1; D uncertain. Trimming took off 2 bases at V and 6 bases at J, with 16 bases between the two ends. The CDR3 loop spans 15 amino acids. The germline gives CDR1 MDHEN, CDR2 SYDVKM. CDR3 coding DNA: TGTGCCAGCAGTTTAACGACGGCAGGCGTAGCTGAAGCTTTCTTT. Protein: CASSLTTAGVAEAFF.

The chain couples TRBV11-2 to TRBJ1-1; TRBD1 might be the D (6 bases). The CDR3 is 15 residues long. V was shortened by 5 bases and J by 0 bases, with 13 bases between the two germline ends. Germline V gene sequence: CDR1 SGHAT, CDR2 FQNNGV. The CDR3 sequence is CASSILTGMNTEAFF. The CDR3 nucleotides read TGTGCCAGCAGCATCCTAACAGGGATGAACACTGAAGCTTTCTTT. The full variable domain, completed using reference TRBV11-2 and TRBJ1-1, is EAGVAQSPRYKIIEKRQSVAFWCNPISGHATLYWYQQILGQGPKLLIQFQNNGVVDDSQLPKDRFSAERLKGVDSTLKIQPAKLEDSAVYLCASSILTGMNTEAFFGQGTRLTVV.

The V call is TRBV5-4, the J call TRBJ2-5; TRBD1 matches at 7 bases. The J segment lost 3 bases and the V segment lost 5 bases, leaving 7 bases of the junction unmatched. Germline-derived CDR1 and CDR2 are SGHNT and YYREEE (reference sequence). This CDR3 is built from 14 residues. The CDR3 loop is CASSIGGIEETQYF. The CDR3, as DNA: TGTGCCAGCAGTATAGGGGGCATAGAAGAGACCCAGTACTTC. Variable domain in full (rest from reference TRBV5-4 and TRBJ2-5): ETGVTQSPTHLIKTRGQQVTLRCSSQSGHNTVSWYQQALGQGPQFIFQYYREEENGRGNFPPRFSGLQFPNYSSELNVNALELDDSALYLCASSIGGIEETQYFGPGTRLLVL.

This clone was counted a few times. The V and J genes are TRBV29-1 and TRBJ2-5, with D possibly TRBD1 on 5 matching bases. The CDR3 has 11 residues. Germline values: CDR1 SQVTM, CDR2 ANQGSEA. V was trimmed by 2 bases and J by 9 bases, leaving 10 bases between them. The CDR3 nucleotides read TGCAGCGTTGAAAAGGGGCTGGCCCAGTACTTC. Translating it yields CSVEKGLAQYF.

The chain employs TRBV6-6 and TRBJ1-5, with D uncertain. The V gene's germline CDR1 is MNHNY and CDR2 SVGAGI (reference sequence). The CDR3 extends over 16 amino acids. V was trimmed by 2 bases and J by 2 bases, leaving 13 bases between them. CDR3 nucleotides: TGTGCCAGCAGTTACGGGCCGGGATCGGGCAATCAGCCCCAGCATTTT. Protein product: CASSYGPGSGNQPQHF.

The V gene is TRBV2, the J gene TRBJ2-1; 9 bases are a match to TRBD2. From germline, CDR1 is SNHLY and CDR2 FYNNEI. After removal of 6 bases from V and 5 bases from J, the junction contained 2 bases not matched to a gene. This CDR3 has 13 amino acids. CDR3 in amino acids: CASRRGGNNEQFF. CDR3 in DNA: TGTGCCAGCAGGCGGGGGGGCAACAATGAGCAGTTCTTC.

This rearrangement joins TRBV27 to TRBJ1-1, with D uncertain. The length of the CDR3 is 15 residues. Trimming took 0 bases from V and 5 from J, leaving 13 bases between them. The V gene's germline CDR1 is MNHEY and CDR2 SMNVEV (reference sequence). CDR3 sequence (DNA): TGTGCCAGCAGTTTATCGGCCCGGGGTCGGACTGAAGCTTTCTTT. As protein: CASSLSARGRTEAFF.

The J gene is TRBJ2-7, the V gene TRBV18; 10 bases line up with TRBD1. The germline gives CDR1 KGHSH, CDR2 LQKENI. The V gene end was trimmed by 2 bases and the J gene end by 3 bases; junction bases not matched to a gene: 4. The CDR3 runs to 15 residues. The CDR3 sequence: CASSPGTGAIYEQYF. CDR3 nucleotides: TGTGCCAGCTCACCAGGGACAGGGGCTATCTACGAGCAGTACTTC.

The genes are TRBV19 and TRBJ2-3; D unclear. Germline loops: CDR1 LNHDA, CDR2 SQIVND (reference sequence). The CDR3 length is 13 residues. V was shortened by 7 bases and J by 0 bases, with 8 bases between the two germline ends. Here the CDR3 reads CASTSTSTDTQYF. In nucleotides, the CDR3 is TGTGCCAGTACCTCGACTAGCACAGATACGCAGTATTTT.

The V call is TRBV19, the J call TRBJ1-4, with 7 bases aligning to TRBD1. Germline values: CDR1 LNHDA, CDR2 SQIVND (reference sequence). This CDR3 contains 15 residues. Trimming at V came to 5 bases and at J to 4 bases, leaving 7 bases not matched to a gene. CDR3 coding DNA: TGTGCCAGTAGTCCCTGGACAGGCAGTAATGAAAAACTGTTTTTT. The encoded protein is CASSPWTGSNEKLFF.

This chain joins TRBV6-5 and TRBJ1-3, with D perhaps matching TRBD1 (6 bases). The germline V and J ends were trimmed by 5 bases and 0 bases, with 11 bases remaining between them. Germline CDR1 MNHEY, CDR2 SVGAGI. This CDR3 is built from 15 residues. The DNA of the CDR3 is TGTGCCAGCAGTAAGGACAGCAACTCTGGAAACACCATATATTTT. As protein: CASSKDSNSGNTIYF.

This clone was seen a handful of times. V and J are TRBV4-2 and TRBJ2-3, with D possibly TRBD2 on 6 matching bases. Trimming pared 0 bases from V and 6 bases from J, leaving 19 bases between. The germline V gene encodes CDR1 LGHNA and CDR2 YNFKEQ. This CDR3 comprises 17 residues. The CDR3 DNA reads as TGTGCCAGCAGCCAAGATGGGACCGGGGGAGCTAGGGATACGCAGTATTTT. It translates to CASSQDGTGGARDTQYF.

The V call is TRBV7-9, the J call TRBJ2-5; 12 nucleotides match TRBD2. J lost 5 bases, V lost 4 bases, and 8 bases had no gene match. This CDR3 has 16 residues. Germline V gene lookup returns CDR1 SEHNR and CDR2 FQNEAQ (reference sequence). CDR3 coding DNA: TGTGCCAGCAGCTCGAACCTAGCGGGGGGGAATGAGACCCAGTACTTC. Translating it yields CASSSNLAGGNETQYF.

The gene calls are TRBV6-1 and TRBJ1-6, with 7 bases lining up with TRBD1. This CDR3 comprises 13 residues. The germline V gene has CDR1 MNHNS and CDR2 SASEGT. V lost 3 bases, J lost 7 bases, and 0 bases stayed unmatched. CDR3 coding DNA: TGTGCCAGCAGTGAGGGACAGAATTCACCCCTCCACTTT. Translation gives CASSEGQNSPLHF.

V gene TRBV6-5 combines with J gene TRBJ1-6; 8 bases are a match to TRBD1. Germline values: CDR1 MNHEY, CDR2 SVGAGI. The CDR3 has 15 amino acids. V was clipped by 6 bases and J by 6 bases; unmatched bases: 7. CDR3 coding DNA: TGTGCCAGCAGACAACTCACAGGGGGTAATTCACCCCTCCACTTT. Its translation is CASRQLTGGNSPLHF.

The CDR3 is CAWSPGGRQYF. For the CDR3, the DNA is TGTGCCTGGAGCCCAGGGGGACGGCAGTACTTC. This sequence joins TRBV30 and TRBJ2-7, with 7 bases that match TRBD1. There are 11 residues in the CDR3. Germline assignment: CDR1 GTSNPN and CDR2 SVGIG (reference sequence). J lost 9 bases, V lost 3 bases, and 5 bases had no gene match.